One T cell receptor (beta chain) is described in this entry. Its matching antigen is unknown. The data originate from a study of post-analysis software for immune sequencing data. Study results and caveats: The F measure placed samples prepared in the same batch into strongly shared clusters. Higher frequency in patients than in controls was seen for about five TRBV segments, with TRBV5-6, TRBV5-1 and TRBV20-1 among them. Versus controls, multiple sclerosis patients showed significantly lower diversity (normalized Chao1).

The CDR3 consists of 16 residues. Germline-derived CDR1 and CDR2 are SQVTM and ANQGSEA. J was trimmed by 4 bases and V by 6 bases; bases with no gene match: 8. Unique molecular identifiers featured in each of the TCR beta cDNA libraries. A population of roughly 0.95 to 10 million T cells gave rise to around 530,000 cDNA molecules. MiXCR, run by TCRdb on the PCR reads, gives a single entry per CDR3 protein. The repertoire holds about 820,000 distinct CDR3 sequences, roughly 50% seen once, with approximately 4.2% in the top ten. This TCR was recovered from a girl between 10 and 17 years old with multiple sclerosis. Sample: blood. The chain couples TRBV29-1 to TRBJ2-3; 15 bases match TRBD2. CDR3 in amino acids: CSVRGLAGGPADTQYF. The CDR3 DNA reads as TGCAGCGTACGCGGACTAGCGGGGGGGCCAGCAGATACGCAGTATTTT.